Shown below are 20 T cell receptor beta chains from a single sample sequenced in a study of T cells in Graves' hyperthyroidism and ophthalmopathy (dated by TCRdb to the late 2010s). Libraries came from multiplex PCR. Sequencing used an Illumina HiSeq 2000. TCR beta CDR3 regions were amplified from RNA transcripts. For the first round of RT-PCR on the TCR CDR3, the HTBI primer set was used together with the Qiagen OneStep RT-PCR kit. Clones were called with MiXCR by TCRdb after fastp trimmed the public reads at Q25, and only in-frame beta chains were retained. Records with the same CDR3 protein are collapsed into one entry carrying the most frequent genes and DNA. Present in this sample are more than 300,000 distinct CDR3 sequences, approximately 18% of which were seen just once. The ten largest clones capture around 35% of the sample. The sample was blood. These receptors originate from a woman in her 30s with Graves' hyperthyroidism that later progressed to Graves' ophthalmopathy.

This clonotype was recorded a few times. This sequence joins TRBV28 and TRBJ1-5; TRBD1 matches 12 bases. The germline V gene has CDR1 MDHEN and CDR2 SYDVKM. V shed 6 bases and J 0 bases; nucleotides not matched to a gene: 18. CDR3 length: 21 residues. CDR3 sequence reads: CASSPLVTRDRGLYSNQPQHF. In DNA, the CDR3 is TGTGCCAGCAGCCCCCTTGTGACCCGGGACAGGGGGCTCTATAGCAATCAGCCCCAGCATTTT. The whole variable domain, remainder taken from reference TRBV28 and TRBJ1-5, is DVKVTQSSRYLVKRTGEKVFLECVQDMDHENMFWYRQDPGLGLRLIYFSYDVKMKEKGDIPEGYSVSREKKERFSLILESASTNQTSMYLCASSPLVTRDRGLYSNQPQHFGDGTRLSIL.

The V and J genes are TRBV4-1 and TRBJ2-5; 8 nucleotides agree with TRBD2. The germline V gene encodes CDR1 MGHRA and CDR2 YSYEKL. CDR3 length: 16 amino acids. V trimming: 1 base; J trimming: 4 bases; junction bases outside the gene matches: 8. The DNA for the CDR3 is TGCGCCAGCAGCCAAGCTTTCGGGGGGGCCCTAGAGACCCAGTACTTC. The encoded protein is CASSQAFGGALETQYF.

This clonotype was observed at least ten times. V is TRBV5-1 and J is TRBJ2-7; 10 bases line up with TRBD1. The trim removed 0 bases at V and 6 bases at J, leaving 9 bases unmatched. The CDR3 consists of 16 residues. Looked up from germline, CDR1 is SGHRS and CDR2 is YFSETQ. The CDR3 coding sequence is TGCGCCAGCAGCTTGGTGGGGACGGACAGGGGGGGCGAGCAGTACTTC. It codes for CASSLVGTDRGGEQYF.

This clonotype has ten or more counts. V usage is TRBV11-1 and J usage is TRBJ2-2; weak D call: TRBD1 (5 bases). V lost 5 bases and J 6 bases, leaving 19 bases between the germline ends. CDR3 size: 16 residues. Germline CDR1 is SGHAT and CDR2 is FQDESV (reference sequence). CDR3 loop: CASSRRSAGSPGELFF. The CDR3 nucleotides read TGTGCCAGCAGCCGAAGGTCCGCAGGGTCACCCGGGGAGCTGTTTTTT. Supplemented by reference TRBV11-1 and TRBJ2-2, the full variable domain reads EAEVAQSPRYKITEKSQAVAFWCDPISGHATLYWYRQILGQGPELLVQFQDESVVDDSQLPKDRFSAERLKGVDSTLKIQPAELGDSAMYLCASSRRSAGSPGELFFGEGSRLTVL.

The CDR3 protein is CASGLVKLEQTKNEAFF. CDR3 sequence (DNA): TGTGCTAGTGGTTTGGTAAAGTTAGAGCAGACAAAAAATGAAGCTTTCTTT. The chain links TRBV12-5 to TRBJ1-1; no clear D. Trimming left V 0 bases short and J 7 bases short, with 21 bases between. The CDR3 extends over 17 amino acids. Germline lookup yields CDR1 LGHNT and CDR2 FRNRAP. Together with reference TRBV12-5 and TRBJ1-1, the CDR3 gives the full variable domain: DARVTQTPRHKVTEMGQEVTMRCQPILGHNTVFWYRQTMMQGLELLAYFRNRAPLDDSGMPKDRFSAEMPDATLATLKIQPSEPRDSAVYFCASGLVKLEQTKNEAFFGQGTRLTVV.

CDR3 protein: CASSLGRGFSYEQYF. Written as DNA, the CDR3 is TGCGCCAGCAGCTTGGGGCGGGGATTCTCCTACGAGCAGTACTTC. V usage is TRBV5-1 and J usage is TRBJ2-7; maybe TRBD2 (6 bases). CDR1 and CDR2 from the germline V gene are SGHRS and YFSETQ. V lost 0 bases to trimming and J lost 0 bases, with 10 bases between them. The CDR3 runs 15 residues.

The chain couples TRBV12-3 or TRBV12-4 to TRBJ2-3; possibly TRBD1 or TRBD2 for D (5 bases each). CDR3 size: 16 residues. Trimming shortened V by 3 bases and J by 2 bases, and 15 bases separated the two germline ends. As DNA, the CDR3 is TGTGCCAGCAGTTTCGGGACGGAGGTGGTCACAGATACGCAGTATTTT. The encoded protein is CASSFGTEVVTDTQYF.

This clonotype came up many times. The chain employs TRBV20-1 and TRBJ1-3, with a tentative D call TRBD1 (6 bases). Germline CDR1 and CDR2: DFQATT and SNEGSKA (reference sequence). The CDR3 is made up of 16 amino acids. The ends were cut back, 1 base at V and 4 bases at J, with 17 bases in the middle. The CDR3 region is CSARGPGHREGNTIYF. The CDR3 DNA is TGCAGTGCTAGAGGCCCGGGACATCGGGAGGGAAACACCATATATTTT.

The CDR3 DNA reads TGTGCCACCAGCAGAGATTCGCGGGAGGATAACACCGGGGAGCTGTTTTTT. This encodes CATSRDSREDNTGELFF. This chain uses TRBV15 with TRBJ2-2; 8 bases align to TRBD2. Germline V CDR1 and CDR2: LNHNV, YYDKDF (reference sequence). V lost 0 bases, J lost 2 bases, and 5 bases stayed unmatched. The CDR3 spans 17 residues.

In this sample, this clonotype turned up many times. In DNA, the CDR3 is TGTGCCAGCAGTTTACTGCCCCGGGACCGTAGGGGCTACACCTTC. Translation: CASSLLPRDRRGYTF. The chain combines TRBV27 with TRBJ1-2; perhaps TRBD1 as D (5 bases). Per the germline V gene, CDR1 is MNHEY and CDR2 is SMNVEV (reference sequence). Trimming pared 2 bases from V and 8 bases from J, leaving 18 bases between. The CDR3 extends over 15 amino acids.

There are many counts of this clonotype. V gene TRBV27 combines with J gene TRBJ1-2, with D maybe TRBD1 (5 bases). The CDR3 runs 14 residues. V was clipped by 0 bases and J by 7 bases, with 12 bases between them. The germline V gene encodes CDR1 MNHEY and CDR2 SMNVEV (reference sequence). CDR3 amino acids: CASSLSAGLLGYTF. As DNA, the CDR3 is TGTGCCAGCAGTTTATCCGCAGGGTTACTTGGCTACACCTTC.

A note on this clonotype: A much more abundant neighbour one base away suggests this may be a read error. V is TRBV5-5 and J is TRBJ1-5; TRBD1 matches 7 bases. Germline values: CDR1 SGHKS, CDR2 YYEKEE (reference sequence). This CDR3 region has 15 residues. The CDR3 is CASSLGQGGHQPRHF. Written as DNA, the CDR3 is TGTGCCAGCAGCTTGGGACAGGGTGGCCATCAGCCCCGGCATTTT.

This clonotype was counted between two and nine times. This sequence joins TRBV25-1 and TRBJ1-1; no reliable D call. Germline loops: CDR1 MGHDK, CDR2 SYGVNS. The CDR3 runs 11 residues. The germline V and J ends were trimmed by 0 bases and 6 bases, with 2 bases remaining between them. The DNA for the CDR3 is TGTGCCAGCAGTGAATACTCTGAAGCTTTCTTT. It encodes CASSEYSEAFF.

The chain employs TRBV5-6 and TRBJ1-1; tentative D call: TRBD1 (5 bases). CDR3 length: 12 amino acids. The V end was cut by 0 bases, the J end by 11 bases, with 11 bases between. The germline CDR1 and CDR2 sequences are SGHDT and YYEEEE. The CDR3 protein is CASSLVTREAFF. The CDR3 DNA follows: TGTGCCAGCAGCTTGGTGACCAGGGAGGCTTTCTTT.

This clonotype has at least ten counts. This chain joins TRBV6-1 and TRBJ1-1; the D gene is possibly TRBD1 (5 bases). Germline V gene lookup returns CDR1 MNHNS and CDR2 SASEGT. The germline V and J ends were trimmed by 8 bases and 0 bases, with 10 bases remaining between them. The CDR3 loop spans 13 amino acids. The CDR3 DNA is TGTGCCAGCCGACAGAACCTGAACACTGAAGCTTTCTTT. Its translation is CASRQNLNTEAFF.

The CDR3 is CASSIARDEDTGELFF. Written as DNA, the CDR3 is TGTGCCAGTAGTATAGCCAGGGACGAGGACACCGGGGAGCTGTTTTTT. This chain joins TRBV19 and TRBJ2-2; D may correspond to TRBD1 or TRBD2 (5 bases each). V lost 1 base, J lost 3 bases, and 12 bases lay in between. Germline-derived CDR1 and CDR2 are LNHDA and SQIVND (reference sequence). The CDR3 has 16 amino acids.

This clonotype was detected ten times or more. The CDR3 DNA is TGTGCCACCAGTGACAACCGGGACAGGGGGGATACGCAGTATTTT. This codes for CATSDNRDRGDTQYF. V usage is TRBV24-1 and J usage is TRBJ2-3; 11 bases line up with TRBD1. The CDR3 has 15 amino acids. The V gene's germline CDR1 is KGHDR and CDR2 SFDVKD. J was trimmed by 6 bases and V by 4 bases; bases with no gene match: 5.

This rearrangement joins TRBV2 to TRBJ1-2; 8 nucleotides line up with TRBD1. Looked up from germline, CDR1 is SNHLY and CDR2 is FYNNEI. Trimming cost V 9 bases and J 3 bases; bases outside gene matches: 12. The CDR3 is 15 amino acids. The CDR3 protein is CASRYQGAVDYGYTF. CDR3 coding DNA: TGTGCCAGTAGATACCAGGGGGCGGTGGACTATGGCTACACCTTC.

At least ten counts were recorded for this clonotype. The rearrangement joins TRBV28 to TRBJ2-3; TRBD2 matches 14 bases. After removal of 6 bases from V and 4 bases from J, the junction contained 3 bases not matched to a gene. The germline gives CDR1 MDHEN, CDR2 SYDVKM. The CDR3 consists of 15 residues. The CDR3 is CASSKTSGRADTQYF. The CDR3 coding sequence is TGTGCCAGCAGCAAGACTAGCGGGAGGGCAGATACGCAGTATTTT.

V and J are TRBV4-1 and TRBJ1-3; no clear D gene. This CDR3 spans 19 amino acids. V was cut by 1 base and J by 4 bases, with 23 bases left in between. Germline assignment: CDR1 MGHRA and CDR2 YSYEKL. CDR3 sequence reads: CASSQVPPRTLPSGNTIYF. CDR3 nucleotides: TGCGCCAGCAGCCAAGTCCCCCCCCGAACCTTACCCTCGGGAAACACCATATATTTT.